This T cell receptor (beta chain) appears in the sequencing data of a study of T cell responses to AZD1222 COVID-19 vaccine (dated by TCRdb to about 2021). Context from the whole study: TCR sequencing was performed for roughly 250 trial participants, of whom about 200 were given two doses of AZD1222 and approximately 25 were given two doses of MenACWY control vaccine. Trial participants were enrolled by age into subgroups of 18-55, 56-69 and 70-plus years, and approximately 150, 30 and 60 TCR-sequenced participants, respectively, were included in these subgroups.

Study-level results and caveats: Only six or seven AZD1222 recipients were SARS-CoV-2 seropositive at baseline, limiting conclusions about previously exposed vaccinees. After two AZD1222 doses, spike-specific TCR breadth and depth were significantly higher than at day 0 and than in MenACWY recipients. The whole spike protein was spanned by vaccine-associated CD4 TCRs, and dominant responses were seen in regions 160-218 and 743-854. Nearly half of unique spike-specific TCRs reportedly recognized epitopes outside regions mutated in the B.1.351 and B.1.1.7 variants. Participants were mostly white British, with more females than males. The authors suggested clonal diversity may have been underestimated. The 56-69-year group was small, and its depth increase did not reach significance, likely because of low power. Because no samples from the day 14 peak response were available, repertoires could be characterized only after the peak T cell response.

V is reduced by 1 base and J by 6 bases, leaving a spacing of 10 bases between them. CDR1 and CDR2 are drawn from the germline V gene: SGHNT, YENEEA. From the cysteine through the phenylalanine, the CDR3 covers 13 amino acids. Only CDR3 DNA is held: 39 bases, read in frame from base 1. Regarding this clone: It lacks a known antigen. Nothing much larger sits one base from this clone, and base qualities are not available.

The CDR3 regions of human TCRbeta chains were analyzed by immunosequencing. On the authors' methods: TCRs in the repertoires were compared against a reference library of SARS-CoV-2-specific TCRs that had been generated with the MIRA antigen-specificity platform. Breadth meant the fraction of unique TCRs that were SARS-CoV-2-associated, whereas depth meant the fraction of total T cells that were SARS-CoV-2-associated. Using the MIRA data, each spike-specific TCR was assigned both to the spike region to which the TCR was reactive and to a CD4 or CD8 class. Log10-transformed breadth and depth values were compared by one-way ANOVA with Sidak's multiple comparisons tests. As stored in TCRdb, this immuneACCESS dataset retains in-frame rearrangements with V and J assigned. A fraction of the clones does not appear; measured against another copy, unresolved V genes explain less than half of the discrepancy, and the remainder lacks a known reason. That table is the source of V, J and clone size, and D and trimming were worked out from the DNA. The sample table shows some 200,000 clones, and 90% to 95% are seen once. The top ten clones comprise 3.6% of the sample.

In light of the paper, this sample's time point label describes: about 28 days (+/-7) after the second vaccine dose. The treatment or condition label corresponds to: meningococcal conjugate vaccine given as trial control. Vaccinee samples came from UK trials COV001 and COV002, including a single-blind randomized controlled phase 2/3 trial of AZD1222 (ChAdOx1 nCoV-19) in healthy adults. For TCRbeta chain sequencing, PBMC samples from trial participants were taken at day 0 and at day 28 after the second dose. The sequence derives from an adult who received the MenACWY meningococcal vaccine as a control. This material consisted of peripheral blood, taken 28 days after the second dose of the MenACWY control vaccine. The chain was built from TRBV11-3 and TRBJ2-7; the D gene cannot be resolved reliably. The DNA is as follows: TGTGCCAGCAGCTTAGGGCCCCTGGGCGAGCAGTACTTC. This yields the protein CASSLGPLGEQYF.